The rows below give T cell receptor beta chains drawn from one sample of a study of shared clonotypes between healthy human individuals. The assay was immunoSEQ multiplex PCR, and TCRdb's table has in-frame clones only and misses some. Of about 2 million clones listed, over 85% are singletons. The source material was naive CD4+ T cells sorted from blood. Receptors originate from a man younger than 35 in good health. Both conserved end residues are part of each CDR3. A D gene is named only where the DNA matches it firmly. Clone sizes are given selectively: once, few, many, or a class where the clone is expanded.

j_gene,abundance,d_gene,v_gene,CDR3aa,CDR3nt
TRBJ2-1,NA,NA,TRBV7-2,CASSANGYNEQFF,TGTGCCAGCAGCGCGAACGGGTACAATGAGCAGTTCTTC
TRBJ1-2,once,TRBD1,TRBV7-3,CASSSGQGYGYTF,TGTGCCAGCAGCTCCGGACAGGGGTATGGCTACACCTTC
TRBJ2-3,NA,TRBD2,TRBV19,CASSTTSGRANTQYF,TGTGCCAGTAGCACAACTAGCGGGAGGGCCAATACGCAGTATTTT
TRBJ2-5,NA,NA,TRBV6-6,CASSFEETQYF,TGTGCCAGCAGTTTTGAGGAGACCCAGTACTTC
TRBJ2-7,NA,NA,TRBV19,CASSPLGGGGFEQYF,TGTGCCAGTAGCCCGTTGGGGGGAGGCGGTTTTGAGCAGTACTTC
TRBJ1-1,once,NA,TRBV7-9,CASSWGGDTEAFF,TGTGCCAGCAGCTGGGGGGGAGACACTGAAGCTTTCTTT
TRBJ1-2,NA,NA,TRBV5-4,CASSLGETYGYTF,TGTGCCAGCAGCTTAGGGGAAACCTATGGCTACACCTTC
TRBJ2-5,NA,NA,TRBV7-2,CASSPPLAQQETQYF,TGTGCCAGCAGCCCCCCACTAGCACAGCAAGAGACCCAGTACTTC
TRBJ1-1,NA,NA,TRBV6-1,CASSEAQGKAFF,TGTGCCAGCAGTGAAGCACAGGGTAAAGCTTTCTTT
TRBJ2-7,NA,NA,TRBV2,CASSGSAGLSGEQYF,TGTGCCAGCAGTGGGTCCGCGGGGCTCTCTGGCGAGCAGTACTTC
TRBJ2-1,NA,NA,TRBV5-4,CASSLGGGSSYNEQFF,TGTGCCAGCAGCTTGGGCGGAGGGAGCTCCTACAATGAGCAGTTCTTC
TRBJ2-7,NA,NA,TRBV28,CASIGGVPYEQYF,TGTGCCAGCATAGGGGGTGTCCCTTACGAGCAGTACTTC
TRBJ2-1,NA,NA,TRBV4-1,CASSPLPWNEQFF,TGCGCCAGCAGCCCCCTCCCTTGGAATGAGCAGTTCTTC
TRBJ2-5,NA,NA,TRBV2,CASSEAPRGHGETQYF,TGTGCCAGCAGTGAAGCGCCAAGGGGCCACGGGGAGACCCAGTACTTC
TRBJ2-7,NA,TRBD1,TRBV5-1,CASSRGQINEQYF,TGCGCCAGCAGCAGGGGACAGATCAACGAGCAGTACTTC
TRBJ2-2,NA,NA,TRBV14,CASSHLDTGELFF,TGTGCCAGCAGCCACTTGGACACCGGGGAGCTGTTTTTT
TRBJ1-6,NA,NA,TRBV6-6,CASRYTSAGGDSPLHF,TGTGCCAGCAGGTACACATCGGCCGGGGGAGATTCACCCCTCCACTTT
TRBJ2-3,NA,NA,TRBV6-6,CASSYGFSDTQYF,TGTGCCAGCAGTTACGGTTTTTCAGATACGCAGTATTTT
TRBJ1-1,NA,TRBD1,TRBV5-1,CASSPGGPTEAFF,TGCGCCAGCAGTCCAGGGGGCCCCACTGAAGCTTTCTTT
TRBJ1-4,NA,NA,TRBV29-1,CSVTGQSNEKLFF,TGCAGCGTGACGGGACAATCTAATGAAAAACTGTTTTTT
TRBJ2-2,NA,TRBD2,TRBV18,CASSPEREGELFF,TGTGCCAGCTCACCGGAGCGGGAAGGGGAGCTGTTTTTT
TRBJ2-3,NA,NA,TRBV7-2,CASSLTSTTDTQYF,TGTGCCAGCAGTTTGACTAGTACGACAGATACGCAGTATTTT
TRBJ2-1,NA,TRBD2,TRBV11-2,CASSPTGLAGGQGNEQFF,TGTGCCAGCAGCCCCACCGGACTAGCGGGGGGGCAAGGCAATGAGCAGTTCTTC
TRBJ1-1,NA,NA,TRBV5-1,CASTRQGTNTEAFF,TGCGCCAGCACCCGACAAGGAACGAACACTGAAGCTTTCTTT
TRBJ2-1,NA,TRBD1,TRBV5-1,CASSSSGTDYNEQFF,TGCGCCAGCAGCTCTTCGGGGACAGACTACAATGAGCAGTTCTTC
TRBJ1-5,NA,NA,TRBV7-2,CASSSVVSNQPQHF,TGTGCCAGCAGCTCTGTGGTTAGCAATCAGCCCCAGCATTTT
TRBJ2-3,NA,NA,TRBV30,CAWGSRTDTQYF,TGTGCCTGGGGAAGCCGCACAGATACGCAGTATTTT
TRBJ2-4,once,NA,TRBV29-1,CSVEDTSGLAKNIQYF,TGCAGCGTTGAGGATACCTCGGGTCTAGCCAAAAACATTCAGTACTTC
TRBJ1-5,NA,NA,TRBV15,CATSSGGHIGPDQPQHF,TGTGCCACCAGCAGCGGTGGTCATATTGGCCCGGATCAGCCCCAGCATTTT
TRBJ2-3,NA,NA,TRBV6-5,CASRGLKTDTQYF,TGTGCCAGCAGGGGACTTAAAACAGATACGCAGTATTTT
TRBJ1-6,few,NA,TRBV28,CASSTNSPLHF,TGTGCCAGCAGCACTAATTCACCCCTCCACTTT
TRBJ2-2,NA,TRBD1,TRBV5-1,CASSGTGVPNTGELFF,TGCGCCAGCAGCGGGACAGGGGTCCCCAACACCGGGGAGCTGTTTTTT